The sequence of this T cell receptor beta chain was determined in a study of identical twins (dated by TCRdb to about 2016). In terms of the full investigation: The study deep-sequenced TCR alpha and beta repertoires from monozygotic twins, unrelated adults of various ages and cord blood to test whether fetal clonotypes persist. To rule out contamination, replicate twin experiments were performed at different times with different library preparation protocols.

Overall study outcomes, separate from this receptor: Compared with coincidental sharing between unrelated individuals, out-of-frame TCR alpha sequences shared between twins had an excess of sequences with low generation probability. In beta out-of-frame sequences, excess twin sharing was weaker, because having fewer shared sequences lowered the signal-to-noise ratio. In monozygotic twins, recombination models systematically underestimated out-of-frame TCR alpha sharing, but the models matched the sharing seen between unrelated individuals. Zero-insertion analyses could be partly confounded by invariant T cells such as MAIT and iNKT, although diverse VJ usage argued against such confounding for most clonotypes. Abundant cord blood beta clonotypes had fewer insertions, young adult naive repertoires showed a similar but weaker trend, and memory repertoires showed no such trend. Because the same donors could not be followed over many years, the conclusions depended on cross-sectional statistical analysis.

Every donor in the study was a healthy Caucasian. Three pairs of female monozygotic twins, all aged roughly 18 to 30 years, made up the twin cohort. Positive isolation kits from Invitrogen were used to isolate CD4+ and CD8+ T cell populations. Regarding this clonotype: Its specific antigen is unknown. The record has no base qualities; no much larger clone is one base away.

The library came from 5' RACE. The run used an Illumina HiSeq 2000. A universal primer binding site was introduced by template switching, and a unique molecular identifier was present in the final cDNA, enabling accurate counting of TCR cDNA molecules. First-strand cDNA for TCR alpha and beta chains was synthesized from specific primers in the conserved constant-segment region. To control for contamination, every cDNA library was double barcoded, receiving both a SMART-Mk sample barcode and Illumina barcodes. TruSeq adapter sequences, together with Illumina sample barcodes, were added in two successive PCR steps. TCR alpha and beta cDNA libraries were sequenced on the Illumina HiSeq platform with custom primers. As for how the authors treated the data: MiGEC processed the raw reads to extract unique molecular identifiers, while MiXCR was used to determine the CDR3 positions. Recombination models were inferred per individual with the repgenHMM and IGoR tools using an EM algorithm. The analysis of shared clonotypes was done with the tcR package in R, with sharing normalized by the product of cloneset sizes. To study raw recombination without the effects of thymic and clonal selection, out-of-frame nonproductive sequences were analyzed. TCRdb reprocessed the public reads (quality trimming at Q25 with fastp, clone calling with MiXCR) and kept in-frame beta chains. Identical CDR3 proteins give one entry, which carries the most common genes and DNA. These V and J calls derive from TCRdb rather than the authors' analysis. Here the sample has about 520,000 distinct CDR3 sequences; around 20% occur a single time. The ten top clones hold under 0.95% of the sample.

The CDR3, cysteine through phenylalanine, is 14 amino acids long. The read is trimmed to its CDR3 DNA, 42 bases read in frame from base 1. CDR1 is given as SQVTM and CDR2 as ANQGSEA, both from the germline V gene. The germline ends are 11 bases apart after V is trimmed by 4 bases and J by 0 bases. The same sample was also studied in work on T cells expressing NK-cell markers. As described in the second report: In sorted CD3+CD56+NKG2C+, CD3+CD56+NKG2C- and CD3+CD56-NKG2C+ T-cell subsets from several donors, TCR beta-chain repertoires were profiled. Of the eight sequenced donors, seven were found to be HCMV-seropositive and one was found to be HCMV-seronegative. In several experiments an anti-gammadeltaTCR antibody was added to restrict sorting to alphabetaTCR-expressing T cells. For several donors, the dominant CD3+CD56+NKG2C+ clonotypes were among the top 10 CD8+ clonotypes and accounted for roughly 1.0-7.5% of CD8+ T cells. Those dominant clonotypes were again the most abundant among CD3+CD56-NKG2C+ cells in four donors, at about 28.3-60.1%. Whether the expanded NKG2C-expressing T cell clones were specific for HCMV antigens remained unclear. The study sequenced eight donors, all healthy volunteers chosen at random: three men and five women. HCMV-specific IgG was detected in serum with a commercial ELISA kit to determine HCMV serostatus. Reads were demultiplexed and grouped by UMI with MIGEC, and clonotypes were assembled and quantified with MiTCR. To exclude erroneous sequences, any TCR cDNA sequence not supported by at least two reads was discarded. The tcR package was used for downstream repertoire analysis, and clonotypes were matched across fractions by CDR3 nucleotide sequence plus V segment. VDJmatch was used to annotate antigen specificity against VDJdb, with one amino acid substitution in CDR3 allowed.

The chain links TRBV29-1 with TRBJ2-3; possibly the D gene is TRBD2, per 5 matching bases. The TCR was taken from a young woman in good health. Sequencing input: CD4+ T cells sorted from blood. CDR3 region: CSVGKSGSTDTQYF. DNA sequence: TGCAGCGTTGGGAAAAGCGGAAGCACAGATACGCAGTATTTT.